This T cell receptor beta chain was obtained from a study of T cell responses to AZD1222 COVID-19 vaccine. The CDR3 is 12 amino acids. V shed 1 base and J shed 12 bases, with 10 bases lying between them. Germline CDR1 is SGHAT and CDR2 is FQNNGV. Profiling relied on immunoSEQ multiplex PCR, and the TCRdb table lists in-frame clones only, not all of them. Seen here are under 50,000 clones, roughly 85% observed once, and the top ten hold more than 20%. This clone was seen once. The TCR sequence derives from an adult who received the MenACWY meningococcal vaccine as a control. The chain employs TRBV11-2 and TRBJ1-5; tentatively, D is TRBD1 (6 bases). This material consisted of peripheral blood, taken 28 days after the second dose of the MenACWY control vaccine. CDR3: CASSLGGGFQHF. In DNA form, the CDR3 reads TGTGCCAGCAGCTTAGGAGGGGGGTTCCAGCATTTT.